The source of this T cell receptor (beta chain) is a study of shared clonotypes between healthy human individuals. The CDR3 covers 15 residues. Germline V gene lookup returns CDR1 SNHLY and CDR2 FYNNEI. V was trimmed by 3 bases and J by 6 bases, leaving 18 bases between them. Measured with immunoSEQ multiplex PCR; TCRdb has only the in-frame clones, and not every one. This sample carries roughly 500,000 clones, over 75% of them seen once, and the ten largest clones take more than 9.5%. The sequencing input was PBMCs. The chain carries TRBV2 and TRBJ2-7; D call uncertain. This TCR was recovered from a woman aged 35 to 49 in good health. Some clones in this sample may be carry-over from other donors' samples. This chain's CDR3 is CASSDGNLGPGEQYF. CDR3 nucleotide sequence: TGTGCCAGCAGTGACGGAAATTTAGGGCCGGGCGAGCAGTACTTC.